Listed below are T cell receptor beta chains from one sample, sequenced in a study of blood T cell repertoires in COVID-19. Data came from immunoSEQ multiplex PCR; TCRdb stores just in-frame clones and leaves some out. The repertoire holds 150,000 to 200,000 clones, with around 87% as singletons. Sequenced sample: peripheral blood. Receptors originate from a man between 18 and 29 years old with acute or convalescent COVID-19. Both conserved end residues are part of each CDR3. The order of the fields is J gene, V gene, CDR3 protein.

TRBJ2-3,TRBV6-2/TRBV6-3,CASSPGGARTDTQYF
TRBJ2-1,TRBV5-5,CASSYDYPSYNEQFF
TRBJ1-5,TRBV12-5,CASGFLRGDSNQPQHF
TRBJ1-4,TRBV19,CASSIYETPNEKLFF
TRBJ1-5,TRBV28,CASSFGGSNQPQHF
TRBJ2-2,TRBV19,CASRNRATGELFF
TRBJ2-5,TRBV6-2/TRBV6-3,CASSDLDNGVIQETQYF
TRBJ1-2,TRBV6-5,CASRVTTGGRGYTF
TRBJ2-1,TRBV5-8,CASSLGTGGRNEQFF
TRBJ2-1,TRBV7-9,CASSLTGPNEQFF
TRBJ1-1,TRBV27,CASRGELNTEAFF
TRBJ2-7,TRBV12-5,CASGFRGPTYEQYF
TRBJ1-1,TRBV29-1,CSVAVQENTEAFF
TRBJ2-1,TRBV24-1,CATSETGGAGGWNEQFF
TRBJ2-2,TRBV5-1,CASSHRQVMNTGELFF
TRBJ2-7,TRBV7-9,CASSPRQGTSYEQYF
TRBJ2-3,TRBV5-1,CASSIGVGGNTDTQYF
TRBJ2-1,TRBV5-4,CASSLGVVGPGNEQFF
TRBJ1-2,TRBV30,CAWSVHTPPGSSRAKRIYGYTF
TRBJ1-1,TRBV27,CASSPALTGDGLGTEAFF
TRBJ2-4,TRBV15,CATSRATSGGQNIQYF
TRBJ2-7,TRBV2,CASAGFHEQYF
TRBJ1-3,TRBV9,CASSVEGNSGNTIYF
TRBJ1-5,TRBV2,CASTWDIANQPQHF
TRBJ1-2,TRBV9,CASSVGAAASNYGYTF